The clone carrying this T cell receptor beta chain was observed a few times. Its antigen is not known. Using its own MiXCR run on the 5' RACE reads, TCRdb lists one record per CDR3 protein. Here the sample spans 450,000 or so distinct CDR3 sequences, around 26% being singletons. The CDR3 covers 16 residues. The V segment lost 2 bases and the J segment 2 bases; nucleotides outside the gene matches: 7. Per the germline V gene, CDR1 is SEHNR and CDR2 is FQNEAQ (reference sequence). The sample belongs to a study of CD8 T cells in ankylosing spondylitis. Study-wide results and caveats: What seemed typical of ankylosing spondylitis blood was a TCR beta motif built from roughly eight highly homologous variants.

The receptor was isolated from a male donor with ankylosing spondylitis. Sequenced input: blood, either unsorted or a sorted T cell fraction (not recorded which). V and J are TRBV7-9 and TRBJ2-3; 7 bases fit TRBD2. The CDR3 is CASSLKVAGPTDTQYF. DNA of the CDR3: TGTGCCAGCAGCTTAAAGGTAGCGGGCCCCACAGATACGCAGTATTTT.